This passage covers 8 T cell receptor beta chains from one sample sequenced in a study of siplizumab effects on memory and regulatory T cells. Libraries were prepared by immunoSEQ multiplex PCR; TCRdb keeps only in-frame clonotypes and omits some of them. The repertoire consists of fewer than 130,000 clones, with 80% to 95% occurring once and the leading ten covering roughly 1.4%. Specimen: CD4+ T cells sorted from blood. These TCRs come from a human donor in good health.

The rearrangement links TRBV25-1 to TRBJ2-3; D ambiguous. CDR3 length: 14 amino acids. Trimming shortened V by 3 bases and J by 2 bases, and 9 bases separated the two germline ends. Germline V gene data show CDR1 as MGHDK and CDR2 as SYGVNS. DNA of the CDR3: TGTGCCAGCAGTGACAGGCCCTTCACAGATACGCAGTATTTT. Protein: CASSDRPFTDTQYF.

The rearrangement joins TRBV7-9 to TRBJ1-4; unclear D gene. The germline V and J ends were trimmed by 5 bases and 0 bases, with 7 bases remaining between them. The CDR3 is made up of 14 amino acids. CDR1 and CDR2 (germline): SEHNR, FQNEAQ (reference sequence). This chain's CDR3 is CASSPTATNEKLFF. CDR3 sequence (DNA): TGTGCCAGCAGCCCTACCGCAACTAATGAAAAACTGTTTTTT.

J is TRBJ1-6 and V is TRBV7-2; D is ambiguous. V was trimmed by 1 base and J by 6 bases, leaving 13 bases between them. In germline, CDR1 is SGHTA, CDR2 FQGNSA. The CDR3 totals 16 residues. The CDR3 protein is CASSLVSGSSNSPLHF. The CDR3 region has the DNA TGTGCCAGCAGCTTAGTCTCGGGGTCTAGTAATTCACCCCTCCACTTT. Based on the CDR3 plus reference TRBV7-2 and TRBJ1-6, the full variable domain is GAGVSQSPSNKVTEKGKDVELRCDPISGHTALYWYRQSLGQGLEFLIYFQGNSAPDKSGLPSDRFSAERTGGSVSTLTIQRTQQEDSAVYLCASSLVSGSSNSPLHFGNGTRLTVT.

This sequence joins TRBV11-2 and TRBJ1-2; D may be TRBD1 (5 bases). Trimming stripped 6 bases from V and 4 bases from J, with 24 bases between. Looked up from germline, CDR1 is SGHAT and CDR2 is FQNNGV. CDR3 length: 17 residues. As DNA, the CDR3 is TGTGCCAGCAGGCAGATCCTCAACCGCGGGGGAAGCTATGGCTACACCTTC. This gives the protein CASRQILNRGGSYGYTF.

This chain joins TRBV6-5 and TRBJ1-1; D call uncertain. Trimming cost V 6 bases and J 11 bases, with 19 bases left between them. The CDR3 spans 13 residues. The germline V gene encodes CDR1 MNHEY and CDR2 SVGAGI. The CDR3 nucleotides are TGTGCCAGCAGGGTTACCTTCACCGACGGGGCTTTCTTT. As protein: CASRVTFTDGAFF.

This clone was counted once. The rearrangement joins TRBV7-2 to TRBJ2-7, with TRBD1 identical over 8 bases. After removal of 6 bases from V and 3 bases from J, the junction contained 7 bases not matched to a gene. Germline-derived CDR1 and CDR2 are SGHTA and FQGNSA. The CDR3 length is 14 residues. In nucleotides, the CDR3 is TGTGCCAGCAGAACTACAGGGGGAAGCTACGAGCAGTACTTC. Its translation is CASRTTGGSYEQYF.

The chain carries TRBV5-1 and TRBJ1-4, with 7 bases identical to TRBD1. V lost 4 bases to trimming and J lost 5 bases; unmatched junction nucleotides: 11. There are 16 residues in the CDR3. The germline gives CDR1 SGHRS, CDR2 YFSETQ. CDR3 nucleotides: TGCGCCAGCAGCCCACAATGGACAGGCCAAAATGAAAAACTGTTTTTT. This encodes CASSPQWTGQNEKLFF. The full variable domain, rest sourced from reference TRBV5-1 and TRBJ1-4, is KAGVTQTPRYLIKTRGQQVTLSCSPISGHRSVSWYQQTPGQGLQFLFEYFSETQRNKGNFPGRFSGRQFSNSRSEMNVSTLELGDSALYLCASSPQWTGQNEKLFFGSGTQLSVL.

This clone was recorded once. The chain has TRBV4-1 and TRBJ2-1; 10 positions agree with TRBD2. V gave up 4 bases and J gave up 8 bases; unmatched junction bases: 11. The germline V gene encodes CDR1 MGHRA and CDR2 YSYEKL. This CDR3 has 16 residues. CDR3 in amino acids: CASSRQAGGPSDEQFF. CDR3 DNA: TGCGCCAGCAGCCGGCAAGCGGGAGGGCCCTCGGATGAGCAGTTCTTC.